This T cell receptor (beta chain) was sequenced in a study of PD-1 blockade in classical Hodgkin lymphoma. All the patients suffered relapse after autologous stem cell transplantation, and brentuximab vedotin exposure differed. CDR3 length: 17 residues. Per germline, CDR1 MDHEN and CDR2 SYDVKM. V was trimmed by 3 bases and J by 1 base, leaving 15 bases between them. Assay: immunoSEQ multiplex PCR; the TCRdb copy retains only in-frame clones and omits some. The sample carries some 93,000 clones, roughly nine tenths recorded once. This sequence originates from a human donor with classical Hodgkin lymphoma. The rearrangement uses TRBV28 and TRBJ2-2; D call uncertain. The sequenced sample was peripheral blood mononuclear cells (PBMCs), obtained before the second cycle of nivolumab. The CDR3 spells CASSLLASNGNTGELFF. CDR3 bases: TGTGCCAGCAGTTTGCTTGCTTCTAACGGGAACACCGGGGAGCTGTTTTTT.